The source of this TCR beta chain is a study of T cell responses to AZD1222 COVID-19 vaccine (dated by TCRdb to the early 2020s). About the investigation overall: AZD1222 recipients with second doses at about 4 weeks or about 12 weeks were pooled, because spike-specific TCR depth and breadth did not differ between schedules. Trial participants were enrolled by age into subgroups of 18-55, 56-69 and 70-plus years, and roughly 150, 30 and 60 TCR-sequenced participants, respectively, were included in these subgroups. A total of approximately 230 trial participants underwent TCR sequencing, of whom around 200 received two doses of AZD1222 and about 25 received two doses of the MenACWY control vaccine.

The CDR3 regions of human TCRbeta chains were analyzed by immunosequencing. For the original study's pipeline: TCRs in the repertoires were compared against a reference library of SARS-CoV-2-specific TCRs that had been generated with the MIRA antigen-specificity platform. Breadth was defined as the fraction of unique TCRs that were SARS-CoV-2-associated. Depth was defined as the fraction of total T cells that were SARS-CoV-2-associated. Using the MIRA data, each spike-specific TCR was mapped to the spike region that the TCR reacts to and placed in a CD4 or CD8 class. Log10-transformed breadth and depth values were compared by one-way ANOVA with Sidak's multiple comparisons tests. TCRdb carries this immuneACCESS record with in-frame sequences only. Its versions omit some clonotypes, under half of them owing to an unresolved V gene in the studies checked, with the rest unexplained. V, J and clone size reflect that table, while D and trimming were determined from the DNA. In all, the sample holds about 91,000 clones, and nearly 90% of those were seen once. The ten largest clones take up roughly a fifth of the sample.

Details on this clone: No antigen is known for it. There are no base qualities to consult, and no much larger clone falls within one base.

The CDR3 runs 14 residues from the cysteine to the phenylalanine. The read is trimmed to its CDR3 DNA, 42 bases read in frame from base 1. According to the germline V gene, CDR1 reads SGHAT and CDR2 reads FQNNGV. V is reduced by 5 bases and J by 2 bases, leaving a spacing of 11 bases between them. The label giving this sample's time point can be read as: baseline before first vaccination. Vaccinee samples were obtained from the UK trials COV001 and COV002, which included a single-blind randomized controlled phase 2/3 trial of AZD1222 (ChAdOx1 nCoV-19) in healthy adults. For TCRbeta chain sequencing, PBMC samples were collected from trial participants at day 0 and at day 28 after the second dose. Points the paper makes about the study in general: Participants were mostly white British, with more females than males. The authors suggested clonal diversity may have been underestimated. Reportedly, close to half of the unique spike-specific TCRs recognized epitopes lying outside the regions that are mutated in the B.1.351 and B.1.1.7 variants. Conclusions about previously exposed vaccinees are limited, since just a handful of AZD1222 recipients were seropositive for SARS-CoV-2 at baseline. Vaccine-associated CD4 TCRs spanned the whole spike protein, with dominant responses in regions 160-218 and 743-854. In the small 56-69-year group, the increase in depth fell short of significance, most likely because of low power. After two AZD1222 doses, spike-specific TCR breadth and depth were significantly higher than at day 0 and than in MenACWY recipients. Because no day 14 peak-response samples were available, the repertoires could be characterized only after the peak T cell response.

The sample was peripheral blood, taken on day 0 of AZD1222 vaccination. In this chain, TRBV11-2 is recombined with TRBJ2-3; no D segment can be confidently identified. The sequence was obtained from an adult in good health. The DNA is as follows: TGTGCCAGCAGCCCCGGCGGCTACACAGATACGCAGTATTTT. Its protein reads: CASSPGGYTDTQYF.